This T cell receptor beta chain appears in the sequencing data of a study of identical twins. The CDR3 spans 15 residues. The V end was cut by 5 bases, the J end by 6 bases, with 17 bases between. CDR1 is LNHNV and CDR2 is YYDKDF in the germline V gene (reference sequence). After template switching added a universal primer site, the resulting cDNA carried unique molecular identifiers. One entry per CDR3 protein results from TCRdb running MiXCR on the 5' RACE reads. This sample has fewer than 250,000 distinct CDR3 sequences; roughly 7% occur once, and the top ten carry around 3.4%. Study-wide points: Cross-sectional statistics underpinned the conclusions; the same donors were not followed. For out-of-frame beta sequences, excess twin sharing was weaker. Analyses of zero insertions could be partly confounded by invariant MAIT and iNKT cells.

Of note for this clonotype: Its antigen remains unknown.

The same sample was also studied in work on yellow fever vaccine responses in identical twins.

The gene calls are TRBV15 and TRBJ1-5; a weak D match, TRBD1 (5 bases). Sequenced input: memory (CD45RO+) T cells sorted from blood. The sequence was collected from a woman younger than 35 in good health. CDR3 nucleotides: TGTGCCACCAGCCCCCCAGGGAGGGTGGTTCAGCCCCAGCATTTT. It specifies CATSPPGRVVQPQHF.